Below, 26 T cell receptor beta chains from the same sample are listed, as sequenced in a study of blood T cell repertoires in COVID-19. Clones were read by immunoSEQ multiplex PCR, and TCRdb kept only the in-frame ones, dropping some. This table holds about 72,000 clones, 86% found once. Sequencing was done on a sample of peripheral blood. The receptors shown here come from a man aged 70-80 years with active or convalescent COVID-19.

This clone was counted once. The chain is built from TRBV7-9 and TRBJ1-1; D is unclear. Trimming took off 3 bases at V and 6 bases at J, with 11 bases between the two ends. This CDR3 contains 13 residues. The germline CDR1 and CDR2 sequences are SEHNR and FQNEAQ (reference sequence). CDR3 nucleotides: TGTGCCAGCAGCTTTCAGGAGAGGGCTGAAGCTTTCTTT. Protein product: CASSFQERAEAFF.

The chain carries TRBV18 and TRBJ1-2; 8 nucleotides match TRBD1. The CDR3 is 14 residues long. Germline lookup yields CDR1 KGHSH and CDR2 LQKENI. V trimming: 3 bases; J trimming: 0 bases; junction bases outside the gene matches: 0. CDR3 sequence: CASSPTGANYGYTF. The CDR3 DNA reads TGTGCCAGCTCACCGACAGGGGCTAACTATGGCTACACCTTC.

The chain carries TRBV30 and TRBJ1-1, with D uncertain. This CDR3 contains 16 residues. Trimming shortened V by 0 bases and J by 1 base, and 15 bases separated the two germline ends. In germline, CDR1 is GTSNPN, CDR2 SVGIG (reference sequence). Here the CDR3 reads CAWSVLSKNPNTEAFF. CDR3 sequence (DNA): TGTGCCTGGAGTGTACTGTCCAAGAATCCGAACACTGAAGCTTTCTTT. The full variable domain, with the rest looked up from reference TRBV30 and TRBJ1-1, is SQTIHQWPATLVQPVGSPLSLECTVEGTSNPNLYWYRQAAGRGLQLLFYSVGIGQISSEVPQNLSASRPQDRQFILSSKKLLLSDSGFYLCAWSVLSKNPNTEAFFGQGTRLTVV.

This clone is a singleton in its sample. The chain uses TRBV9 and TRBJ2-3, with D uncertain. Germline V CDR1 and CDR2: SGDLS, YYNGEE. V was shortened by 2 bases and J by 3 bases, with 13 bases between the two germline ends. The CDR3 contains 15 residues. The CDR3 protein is CASSVMSFATDTQYF. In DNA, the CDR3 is TGTGCCAGCAGCGTTATGTCCTTCGCGACAGATACGCAGTATTTT.

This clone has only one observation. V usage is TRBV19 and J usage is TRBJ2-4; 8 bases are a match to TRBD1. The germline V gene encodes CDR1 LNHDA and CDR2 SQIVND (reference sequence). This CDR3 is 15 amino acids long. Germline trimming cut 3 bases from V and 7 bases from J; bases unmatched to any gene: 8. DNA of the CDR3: TGTGCCAGTAGTATTGGGCAGGGGGCAGGGAACATTCAGTACTTC. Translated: CASSIGQGAGNIQYF.

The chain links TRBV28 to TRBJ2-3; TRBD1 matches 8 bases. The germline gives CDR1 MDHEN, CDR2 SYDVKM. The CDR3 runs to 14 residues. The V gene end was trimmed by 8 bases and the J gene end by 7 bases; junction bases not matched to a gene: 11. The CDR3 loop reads CASGLDRAGNTQYF. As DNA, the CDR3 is TGTGCCAGCGGATTGGACAGGGCGGGAAATACGCAGTATTTT.

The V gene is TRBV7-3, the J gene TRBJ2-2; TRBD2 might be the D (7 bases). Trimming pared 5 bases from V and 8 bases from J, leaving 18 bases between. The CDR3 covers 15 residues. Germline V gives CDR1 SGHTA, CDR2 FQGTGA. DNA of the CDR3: TGTGCCAGCAGCCGGGCTGCGGGGGCCCTTGGGGAGCTGTTTTTT. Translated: CASSRAAGALGELFF.

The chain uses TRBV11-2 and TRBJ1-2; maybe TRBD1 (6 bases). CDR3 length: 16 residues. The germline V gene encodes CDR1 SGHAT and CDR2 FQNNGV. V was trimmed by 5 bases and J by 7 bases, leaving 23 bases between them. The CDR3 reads CASSPGSQGLYVGYTF. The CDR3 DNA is TGTGCCAGCAGCCCCGGGTCGCAGGGGCTCTATGTTGGCTACACCTTC.

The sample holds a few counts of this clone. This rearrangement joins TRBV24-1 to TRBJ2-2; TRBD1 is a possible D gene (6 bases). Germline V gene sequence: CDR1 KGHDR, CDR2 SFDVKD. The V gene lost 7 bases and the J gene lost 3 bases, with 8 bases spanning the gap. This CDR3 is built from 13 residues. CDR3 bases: TGTGCCACCAGGGACAGCTACACCGGGGAGCTGTTTTTT. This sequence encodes CATRDSYTGELFF.

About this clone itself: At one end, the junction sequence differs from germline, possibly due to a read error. For the CDR3, the DNA is TGCGCCAGCAGCTTGGCCACTAATGATCCGACCCTCTTC. Its protein is CASSLATNDPTLF. This chain connects TRBV5-1 to TRBJ2-1; no definite D call. Per the germline V gene, CDR1 is SGHRS and CDR2 is YFSETQ. The CDR3 has 13 residues.

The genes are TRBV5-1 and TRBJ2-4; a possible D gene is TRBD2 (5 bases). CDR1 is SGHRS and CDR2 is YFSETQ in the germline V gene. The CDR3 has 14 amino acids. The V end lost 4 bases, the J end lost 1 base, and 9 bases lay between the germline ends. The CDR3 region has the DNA TGCGCCAGCAGCATCGGGGAGGCCAAAAACATTCAGTACTTC. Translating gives CASSIGEAKNIQYF.

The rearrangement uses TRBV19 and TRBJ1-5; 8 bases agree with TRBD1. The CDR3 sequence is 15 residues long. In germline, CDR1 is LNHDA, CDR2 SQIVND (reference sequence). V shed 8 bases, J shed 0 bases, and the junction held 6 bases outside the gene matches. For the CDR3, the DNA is TGTGCCAGTGCCGGACAGGGATCTAGCAATCAGCCCCAGCATTTT. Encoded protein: CASAGQGSSNQPQHF. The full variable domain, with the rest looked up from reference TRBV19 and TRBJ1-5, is DGGITQSPKYLFRKEGQNVTLSCEQNLNHDAMYWYRQDPGQGLRLIYYSQIVNDFQKGDIAEGYSVSREKKESFPLTVTSAQKNPTAFYLCASAGQGSSNQPQHFGDGTRLSIL.

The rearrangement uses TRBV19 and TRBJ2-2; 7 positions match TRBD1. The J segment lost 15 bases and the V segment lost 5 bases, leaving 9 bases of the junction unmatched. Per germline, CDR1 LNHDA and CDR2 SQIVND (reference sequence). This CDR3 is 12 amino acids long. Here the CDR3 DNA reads TGTGCCAGTAGTGTCGACAGGGCGAGGATGTTTTTT. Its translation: CASSVDRARMFF.

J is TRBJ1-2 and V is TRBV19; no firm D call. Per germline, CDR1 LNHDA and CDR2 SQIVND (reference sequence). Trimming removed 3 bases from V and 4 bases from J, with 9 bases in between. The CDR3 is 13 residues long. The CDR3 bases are TGTGCCAGTAGTATTGAGGCCATCTATGGCTACACCTTC. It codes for CASSIEAIYGYTF. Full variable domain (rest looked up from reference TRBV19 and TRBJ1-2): DGGITQSPKYLFRKEGQNVTLSCEQNLNHDAMYWYRQDPGQGLRLIYYSQIVNDFQKGDIAEGYSVSREKKESFPLTVTSAQKNPTAFYLCASSIEAIYGYTFGSGTRLTVV.

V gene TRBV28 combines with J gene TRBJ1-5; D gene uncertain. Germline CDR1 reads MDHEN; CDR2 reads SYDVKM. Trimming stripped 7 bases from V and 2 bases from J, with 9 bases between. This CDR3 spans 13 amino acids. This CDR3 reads CASNNGGNQPQHF. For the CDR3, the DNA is TGTGCCAGCAATAACGGTGGCAATCAGCCCCAGCATTTT.

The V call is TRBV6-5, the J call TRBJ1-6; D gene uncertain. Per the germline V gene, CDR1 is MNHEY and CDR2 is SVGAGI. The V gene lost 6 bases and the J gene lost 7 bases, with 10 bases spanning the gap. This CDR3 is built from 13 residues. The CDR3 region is CASSSSRNSPLHF. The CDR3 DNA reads TGTGCCAGCAGCAGTAGCAGAAATTCACCCCTCCACTTT.

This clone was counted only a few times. The chain's CDR3 is CASSLRTGQGGQPQHF. The DNA for the CDR3 is TGTGCCAGTAGTCTCCGGACAGGCCAAGGGGGTCAGCCCCAGCATTTT. The V gene is TRBV19, the J gene TRBJ1-5; 7 nucleotides agree with TRBD1. CDR1 and CDR2 from the germline V gene are LNHDA and SQIVND (reference sequence). With 5 bases clipped from V and 6 bases from J, the junction kept 13 bases outside the gene matches. The CDR3 has 16 residues.

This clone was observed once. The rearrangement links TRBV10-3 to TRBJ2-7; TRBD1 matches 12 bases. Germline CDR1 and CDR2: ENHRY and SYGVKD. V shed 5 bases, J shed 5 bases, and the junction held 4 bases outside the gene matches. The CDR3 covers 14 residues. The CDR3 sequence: CAISPGTGGNEQYF. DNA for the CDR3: TGTGCCATCAGTCCCGGGACAGGGGGCAACGAGCAGTACTTC.

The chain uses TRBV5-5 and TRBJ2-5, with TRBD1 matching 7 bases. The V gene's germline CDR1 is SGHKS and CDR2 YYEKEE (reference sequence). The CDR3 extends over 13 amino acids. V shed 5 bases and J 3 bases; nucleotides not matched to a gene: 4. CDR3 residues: CASSFTGEETQYF. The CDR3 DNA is TGTGCCAGCAGTTTCACAGGGGAAGAGACCCAGTACTTC.

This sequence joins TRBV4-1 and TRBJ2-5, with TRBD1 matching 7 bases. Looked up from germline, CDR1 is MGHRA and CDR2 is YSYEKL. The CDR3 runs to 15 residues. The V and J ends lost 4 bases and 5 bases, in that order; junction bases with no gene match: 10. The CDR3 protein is CASSRLQGLSETQYF. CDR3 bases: TGCGCCAGCAGCCGACTACAGGGGCTCTCCGAGACCCAGTACTTC.

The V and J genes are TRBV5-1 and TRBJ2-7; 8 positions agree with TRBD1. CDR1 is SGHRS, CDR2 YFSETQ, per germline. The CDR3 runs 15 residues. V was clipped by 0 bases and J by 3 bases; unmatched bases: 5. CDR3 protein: CASSLGQGAVYEQYF. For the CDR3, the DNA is TGCGCCAGCAGCTTGGGGCAGGGGGCCGTCTACGAGCAGTACTTC.

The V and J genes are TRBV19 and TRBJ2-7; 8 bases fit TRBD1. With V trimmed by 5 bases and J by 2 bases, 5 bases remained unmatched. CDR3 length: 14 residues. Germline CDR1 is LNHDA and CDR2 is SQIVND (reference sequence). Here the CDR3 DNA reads TGTGCCAGTAGTGTCCGACAGGGGACCTACGAGCAGTACTTC. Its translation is CASSVRQGTYEQYF.

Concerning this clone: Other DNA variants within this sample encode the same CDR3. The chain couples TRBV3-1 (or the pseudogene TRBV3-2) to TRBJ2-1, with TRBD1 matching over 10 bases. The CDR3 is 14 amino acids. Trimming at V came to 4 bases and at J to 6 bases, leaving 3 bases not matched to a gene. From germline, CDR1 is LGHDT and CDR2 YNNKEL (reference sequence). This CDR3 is CASSLRTGGNEQFF. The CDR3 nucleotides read TGTGCCAGCAGCCTGAGGACAGGGGGCAATGAGCAGTTCTTC.

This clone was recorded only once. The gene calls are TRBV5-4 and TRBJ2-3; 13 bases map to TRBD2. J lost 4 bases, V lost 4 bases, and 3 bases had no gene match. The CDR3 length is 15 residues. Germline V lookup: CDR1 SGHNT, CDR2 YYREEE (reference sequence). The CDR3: CASSLGLAGPDTQYF. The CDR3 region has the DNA TGTGCCAGCAGCCTGGGACTAGCGGGACCAGATACGCAGTATTTT.

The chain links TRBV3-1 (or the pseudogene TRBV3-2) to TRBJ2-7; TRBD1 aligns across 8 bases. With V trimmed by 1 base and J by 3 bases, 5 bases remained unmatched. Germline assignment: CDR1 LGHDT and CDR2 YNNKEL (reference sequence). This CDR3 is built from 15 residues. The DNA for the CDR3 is TGTGCCAGCAGCCAAGGACAGGGGTCTGTCTACGAGCAGTACTTC. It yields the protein CASSQGQGSVYEQYF.

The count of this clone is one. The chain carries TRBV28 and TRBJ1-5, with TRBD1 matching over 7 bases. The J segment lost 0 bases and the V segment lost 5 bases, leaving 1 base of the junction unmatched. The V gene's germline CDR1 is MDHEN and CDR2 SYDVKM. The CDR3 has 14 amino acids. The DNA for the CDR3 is TGTGCCAGCAGTGACAGGGTTAGCAATCAGCCCCAGCATTTT. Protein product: CASSDRVSNQPQHF.